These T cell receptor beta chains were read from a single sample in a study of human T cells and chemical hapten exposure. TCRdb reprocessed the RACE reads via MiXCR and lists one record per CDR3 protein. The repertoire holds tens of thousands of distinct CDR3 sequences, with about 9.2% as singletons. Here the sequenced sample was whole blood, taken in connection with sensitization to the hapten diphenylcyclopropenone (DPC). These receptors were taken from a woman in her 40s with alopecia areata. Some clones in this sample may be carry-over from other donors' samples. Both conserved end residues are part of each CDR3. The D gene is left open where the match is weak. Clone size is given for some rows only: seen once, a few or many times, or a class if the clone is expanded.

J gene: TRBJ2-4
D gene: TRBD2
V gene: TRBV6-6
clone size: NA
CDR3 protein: CASRRGEGNIQYF
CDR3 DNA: TGTGCCAGCAGGCGGGGGGAGGGAAACATTCAGTACTTC

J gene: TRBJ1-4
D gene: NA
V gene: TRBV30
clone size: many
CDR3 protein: CAWSTGVGEKLFF
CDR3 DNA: TGTGCCTGGAGTACGGGGGTCGGAGAAAAACTGTTTTTT

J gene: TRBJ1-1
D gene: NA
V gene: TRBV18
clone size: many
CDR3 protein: CASSPAGAREAFF
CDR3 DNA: TGTGCCAGCTCACCGGCGGGGGCGAGAGAAGCTTTCTTT

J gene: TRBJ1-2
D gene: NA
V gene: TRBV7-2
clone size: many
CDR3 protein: CASSPRQAPGYGYTF
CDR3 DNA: TGTGCCAGCAGCCCCAGACAGGCTCCCGGCTATGGCTACACCTTC

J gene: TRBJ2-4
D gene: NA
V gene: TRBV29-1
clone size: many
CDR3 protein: CSVVGTFFLAKNIQYF
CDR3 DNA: TGCAGCGTTGTGGGGACCTTTTTTCTAGCCAAAAACATTCAGTACTTC

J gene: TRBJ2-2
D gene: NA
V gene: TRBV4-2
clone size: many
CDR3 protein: CASSREDTTGELFF
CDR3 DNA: TGTGCCAGCAGCCGAGAGGACACAACCGGGGAGCTGTTTTTT

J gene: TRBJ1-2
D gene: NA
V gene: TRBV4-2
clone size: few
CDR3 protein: CASSQRDSNYGYTF
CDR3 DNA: TGTGCCAGCAGCCAAAGGGACTCGAACTATGGCTACACCTTC

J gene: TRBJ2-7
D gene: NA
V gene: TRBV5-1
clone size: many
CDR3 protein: CASSLADNFHEQYF
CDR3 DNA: TGCGCCAGCAGCTTGGCGGACAACTTCCACGAGCAGTACTTC

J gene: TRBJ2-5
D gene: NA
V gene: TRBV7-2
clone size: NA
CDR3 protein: CASSLAHGWGQETQYF
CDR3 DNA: TGTGCCAGCAGCTTAGCGCACGGGTGGGGGCAAGAGACCCAGTACTTC

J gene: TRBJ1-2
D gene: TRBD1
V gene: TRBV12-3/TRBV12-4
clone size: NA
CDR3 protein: CATGTANYGYTF
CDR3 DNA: TGTGCCACGGGGACAGCGAACTATGGCTACACCTTC

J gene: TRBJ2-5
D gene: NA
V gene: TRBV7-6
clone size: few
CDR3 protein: CASSQGRQETQYF
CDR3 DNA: TGTGCCAGCAGCCAAGGACGGCAAGAGACCCAGTACTTC

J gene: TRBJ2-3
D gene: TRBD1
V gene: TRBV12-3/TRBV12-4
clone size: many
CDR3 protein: CASSSGQGVTSTDTQYF
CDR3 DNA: TGTGCCAGCAGTTCGGGACAGGGGGTCACTAGCACAGATACGCAGTATTTT

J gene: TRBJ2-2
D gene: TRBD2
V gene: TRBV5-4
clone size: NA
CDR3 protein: CASSGRTSGGAPGELFF
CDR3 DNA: TGTGCCAGCAGCGGAAGGACTAGCGGGGGGGCACCCGGGGAGCTGTTTTTT

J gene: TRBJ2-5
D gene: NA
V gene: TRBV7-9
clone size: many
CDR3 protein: CASSLTTEQETQYF
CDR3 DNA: TGTGCCAGCAGCTTAACTACAGAACAAGAGACCCAGTACTTC

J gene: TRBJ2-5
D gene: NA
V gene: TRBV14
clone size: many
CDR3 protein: CASSPTFGEETQYF
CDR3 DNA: TGTGCCAGCAGCCCCACTTTTGGGGAAGAGACCCAGTACTTC